This T cell receptor (beta chain) is drawn from a study of cytomegalovirus exposure and HLA in healthy donors. Regarding the study as a whole: The study labeled about 160 TCR beta chains cytomegalovirus-associated.

Germline CDR1 and CDR2: MNHNY and SVGAGI (reference sequence). Counting both end residues, the CDR3 totals 15 amino acids. This PCR relied on a set of 60 Vbeta primers and 13 Jbeta primers. Methods used by the authors: A later analysis tallied about 80 million unique TCR beta chains, around 9.9 million of them shared. Assay: immunoSEQ multiplex PCR; the TCRdb copy retains only in-frame clones and omits some. V and J calls and clone size are as listed in that table; D and trimming were resolved from the DNA. The profile shows approximately 170,000 clones, around 68% of them singletons. With respect to this clone: Its cognate antigen is unknown. The DNA is left out, because the CDR3 cannot be placed on it with certainty; the CDR3 is given as TCRdb lists it.

Sequenced material: PBMCs. The clonotype comes from a man aged 45-65 years in good health and CMV-seronegative. This chain connects TRBV6-6 to TRBJ2-7; the tabulated D call, TRBD1, remains unverified against the DNA. CDR3: CASSSSDRKTYEQYF.